These 18 T cell receptor beta chains were sequenced from one sample in a study of T-cell reconstitution after alpha-beta-depleted transplantation in children. Preparation of the TCRbeta library used unique molecular identifiers. TCRdb ran MiXCR on the PCR reads and lists one entry per CDR3 protein. The table includes about 98,000 distinct CDR3 sequences, less than 25% detected once. Sequencing used PBMCs, obtained before TCRalphabeta/CD19-depleted stem cell transplant. The receptors here all came from a boy younger than 10 with acute lymphoblastic leukemia, due to receive a stem cell transplant.

The V and J genes are TRBV7-9 and TRBJ1-5, with unresolved D. Deletions cut 3 bases from V and 2 bases from J, with 8 bases between. This CDR3 has 14 amino acids. Per germline, CDR1 SEHNR and CDR2 FQNEAQ (reference sequence). The CDR3 loop is CASSFGQGNQPQHF. The CDR3 nucleotides are TGTGCCAGCAGCTTCGGCCAGGGCAATCAGCCCCAGCATTTT.

In its sample, this clonotype was seen many times. The CDR3 coding sequence is TGTGCCAGCAGCGTAAGCCCCCTTAATGAAAAACTGTTTTTT. This codes for CASSVSPLNEKLFF. This chain joins TRBV9 and TRBJ1-4; D is undetermined. Trimming took off 1 base at V and 4 bases at J, with 8 bases between the two ends. CDR3 length equals 14 residues. Germline-derived CDR1 and CDR2 are SGDLS and YYNGEE.

The chain joins TRBV10-1 to TRBJ2-5; D not certain. In germline, CDR1 is WNHNN, CDR2 SYGVQD (reference sequence). The CDR3 totals 13 residues. Trimming removed 4 bases at V and 4 bases at J, with 10 bases between. The CDR3 sequence is CASSVGRGETQYF. The CDR3 DNA is TGCGCCAGCAGTGTGGGCCGCGGAGAGACCCAGTACTTC.

This clonotype occurred a few times. The rearrangement joins TRBV28 to TRBJ2-1, with D unclear. In germline, CDR1 is MDHEN, CDR2 SYDVKM. The V end lost 1 base, the J end lost 6 bases, and 19 bases lay between the germline ends. There are 17 residues in the CDR3. The CDR3 region is CASSLFPPTMGSNEQFF. DNA of the CDR3: TGTGCCAGCAGTTTATTCCCCCCGACGATGGGATCCAATGAGCAGTTCTTC.

The J gene is TRBJ2-3, the V gene TRBV7-6; the D is unclear. CDR1 SGHVS and CDR2 FNYEAQ come from the germline V gene. The CDR3 runs to 14 residues. Trimming removed 6 bases from V and 2 bases from J, with 12 bases in between. The CDR3 loop reads CASRRWQHTDTQYF. The CDR3 DNA sequence: TGTGCCAGCAGGCGGTGGCAGCACACAGATACGCAGTATTTT.

The V and J genes are TRBV15 and TRBJ2-4, with D unresolved. Trimming cost V 0 bases and J 0 bases, with 6 bases left between them. The CDR3 is 15 amino acids. CDR1 LNHNV and CDR2 YYDKDF come from the germline V gene (reference sequence). The CDR3 coding sequence is TGTGCCACCAGCAGAGATCGGCTAGCCAAAAACATTCAGTACTTC. This sequence encodes CATSRDRLAKNIQYF.

This clonotype turned up a few times. CDR3 sequence: CASSEFAGSQETQYF. The CDR3 region has the DNA TGTGCCAGCAGTGAATTCGCGGGCTCCCAAGAGACCCAGTACTTC. This sequence joins TRBV6-1 and TRBJ2-5; D is possibly TRBD2 (5 bases). CDR3 length equals 15 residues. The V gene lost 2 bases and the J gene lost 1 base, with 11 bases spanning the gap. Germline-derived CDR1 and CDR2 are MNHNS and SASEGT.

J is TRBJ2-1 and V is TRBV29-1; D might be TRBD1 (5 bases). The germline CDR1 and CDR2 sequences are SQVTM and ANQGSEA. V shed 0 bases and J shed 8 bases, with 11 bases lying between them. CDR3 length: 13 residues. This CDR3 is CSVEEGALDEQFF. In DNA, the CDR3 is TGCAGCGTTGAAGAAGGGGCGTTGGATGAGCAGTTCTTC.

The chain joins TRBV12-3 or TRBV12-4 to TRBJ2-1; perhaps TRBD2 as D (7 bases). Trimming pared 9 bases from V and 1 base from J, leaving 22 bases between. There are 17 residues in the CDR3. The CDR3 sequence is CASSAWGGAVSYNEQFF. The CDR3 nucleotides are TGTGCCAGTTCGGCCTGGGGGGGCGCCGTTTCCTACAATGAGCAGTTCTTC.

The rearrangement uses TRBV5-1 and TRBJ2-4; D possibly uses TRBD1 or TRBD2 (5 bases each). This CDR3 spans 14 amino acids. Germline values: CDR1 SGHRS, CDR2 YFSETQ. V shed 4 bases and J shed 0 bases, with 8 bases lying between them. The CDR3 region has the DNA TGCGCCAGCAGCCGGGACGTAGCCAAAAACATTCAGTACTTC. Translated: CASSRDVAKNIQYF.

V and J are TRBV2 and TRBJ2-3; D gene uncertain. The germline V gene has CDR1 SNHLY and CDR2 FYNNEI. The germline V and J ends were trimmed by 3 bases and 3 bases, with 7 bases remaining between them. CDR3 size: 13 residues. The CDR3 DNA sequence: TGTGCCAGCAGTGACTGGCGGACAGATACGCAGTATTTT. Translated, it gives CASSDWRTDTQYF.

This clonotype was counted only a few times. The rearrangement uses TRBV12-3 or TRBV12-4 and TRBJ1-5; D is ambiguous. This CDR3 region has 13 residues. V was cut by 6 bases and J by 1 base, with 7 bases left in between. The DNA of the CDR3 is TGTGCCAGCAGCCTGCGGAGCAATCAGCCCCAGCATTTT. Translated: CASSLRSNQPQHF.

This clonotype has only a few counts. The chain joins TRBV5-1 to TRBJ2-3, with 8 bases identical to TRBD1. V gave up 9 bases and J gave up 2 bases; unmatched junction bases: 5. Germline V gene lookup returns CDR1 SGHRS and CDR2 YFSETQ. The CDR3 has 13 amino acids. CDR3 sequence (DNA): TGCGCCACCGGGACAGGTTTCACAGATACGCAGTATTTT. Protein sequence: CATGTGFTDTQYF.

This clonotype was counted between two and nine times. V is TRBV28 and J is TRBJ2-5; TRBD2 is a possible D gene (5 bases). This CDR3 region has 14 residues. The ends were cut back, 6 bases at V and 5 bases at J, with 16 bases in the middle. Germline loops: CDR1 MDHEN, CDR2 SYDVKM. The CDR3 here is CASSYGLGRETQYF. The CDR3 coding sequence is TGTGCCAGCAGCTACGGACTTGGCCGGGAGACCCAGTACTTC.

The rearrangement uses TRBV2 and TRBJ2-5, with D maybe TRBD2 (6 bases). The germline V gene has CDR1 SNHLY and CDR2 FYNNEI. Between the trimmed V and J ends, which lost 4 bases and 4 bases, there was a span of 28 bases. This CDR3 region has 19 residues. The CDR3 nucleotides read TGTGCCAGCAGTGGAGGGGTAGCGGATTGGCTGAGTTCGAGAGAGACCCAGTACTTC. This codes for CASSGGVADWLSSRETQYF.

Many counts were recorded for this clonotype. The genes are TRBV27 and TRBJ2-7, with TRBD2 identical over 8 bases. J gave up 2 bases and V 3 bases, and 3 bases lay outside the gene matches. The CDR3 is 14 amino acids. Germline CDR1 and CDR2: MNHEY and SMNVEV (reference sequence). CDR3 in DNA: TGTGCCAGCAGTTTCACTAGCGGCGCCTACGAGCAGTACTTC. Encoded protein: CASSFTSGAYEQYF.

This clonotype showed up just once. With a much larger clone just one base away, this may be a read error. The V gene is TRBV2, the J gene TRBJ2-1; D remains ambiguous. The CDR3 has 12 residues. Germline V gene lookup returns CDR1 SNHLY and CDR2 FYNNEI. V lost 10 bases, J lost 0 bases, and 7 bases lay in between. CDR3 residues: CANESSYNEQFF. The DNA of the CDR3 is TGTGCCAATGAGAGCTCCTACAATGAGCAGTTCTTC.

This clonotype was found many times. The V call is TRBV7-6, the J call TRBJ2-6; tentatively, D is TRBD1 (5 bases). CDR3 length: 16 residues. The V gene's germline CDR1 is SGHVS and CDR2 FNYEAQ. Trimming stripped 6 bases from V and 2 bases from J, with 14 bases between. CDR3 coding DNA: TGTGCCAGCAGTTCACCAGGGTTCACTGGGGCCAACGTCCTGACTTTC. It yields the protein CASSSPGFTGANVLTF. Based on the CDR3 plus reference TRBV7-6 and TRBJ2-6, the full variable domain is GAGVSQSPRYKVTKRGQDVALRCDPISGHVSLYWYRQALGQGPEFLTYFNYEAQQDKSGLPNDRFSAERPEGSISTLTIQRTEQRDSAMYRCASSSPGFTGANVLTFGAGSRLTVL.